This TCR beta chain was sequenced for a study of T cells in Graves' hyperthyroidism and ophthalmopathy. Notes on this clonotype: What it binds is not known.

CDR1 is ENHRY, CDR2 SYGVKD, per germline. J was trimmed by 0 bases and V by 10 bases; bases with no gene match: 4. The CDR3 contains 14 residues. Amplification yielded TCR beta CDR3 regions, with RNA transcripts as the source. The TCR CDR3 first-round RT-PCR relied on the HTBI primer set. TCRdb re-called the multiplex PCR reads through MiXCR, storing one row per CDR3 protein. Among under 250,000 distinct CDR3 sequences, approximately 25% were seen once, and the ten largest hold 35%. Regarding the study as a whole: Ophthalmopathy and stable hyperthyroidism were told apart by a 13 V-J model.

Ophthalmopathy patients all had a Clinical Activity Score of at least 3, a NOSPECS grade of at least 4 and disease under 3 months old. The PBMCs had their origin in around 9.1 ml of fresh peripheral blood. The V call is TRBV10-3, the J call TRBJ2-5; 11 nucleotides match TRBD1. The receptor's source is a woman aged 40 to 50 with Graves' ophthalmopathy. Material for sequencing was blood. The CDR3 sequence: CATGTGGDQETQYF. CDR3 nucleotide sequence: TGTGCCACAGGGACAGGGGGGGACCAAGAGACCCAGTACTTC.